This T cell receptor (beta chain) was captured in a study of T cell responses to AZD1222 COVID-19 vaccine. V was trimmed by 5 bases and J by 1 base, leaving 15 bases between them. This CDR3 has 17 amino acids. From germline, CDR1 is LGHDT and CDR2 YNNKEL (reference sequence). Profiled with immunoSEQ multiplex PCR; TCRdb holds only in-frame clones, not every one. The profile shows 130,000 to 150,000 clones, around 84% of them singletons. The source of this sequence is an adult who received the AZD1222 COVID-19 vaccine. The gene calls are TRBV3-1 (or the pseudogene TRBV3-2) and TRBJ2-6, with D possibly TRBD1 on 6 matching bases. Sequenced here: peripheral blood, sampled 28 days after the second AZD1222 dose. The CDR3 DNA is TGTGCCAGCAGCGAAACACAGGGTTGGTCTGGGGCCAACGTCCTGACTTTC. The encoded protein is CASSETQGWSGANVLTF.